The entry that follows covers one TCR beta chain sequence. What it recognizes is unknown. This table comes from immunoSEQ multiplex PCR, and its TCRdb copy is limited to in-frame clones, with some not included. There are approximately 2,000,000 clones in the sample; roughly 90% occur only once, and approximately 0.41% lies in the top ten. The V end lost 5 bases, the J end lost 7 bases, and 11 bases lay between the germline ends. Germline V lookup: CDR1 MNHEY, CDR2 SMNVEV (reference sequence). The CDR3 is 13 amino acids. This sample stems from a study of shared clonotypes between healthy human individuals. Overall study context: CD4 naive and memory got three plates each, CD8 naive two, CD8 memory one.

Study-wide findings and caveats: The diversity represented, both genetic and in exposure history, was limited by few donors.

The sample taken for sequencing was naive CD4+ T cells from PBMCs. Subset indicated: CD45RA+ positively selected. The TCR was taken from a man aged 18 to 30 in good health. Some clones in this sample may be carry-over from other donors' samples. V usage is TRBV27 and J usage is TRBJ2-2; TRBD1 is a possible D gene (6 bases). The CDR3 coding sequence is TGTGCCAGCAGTCTCCAGGGGTTCGGGGAGCTGTTTTTT. It specifies CASSLQGFGELFF.